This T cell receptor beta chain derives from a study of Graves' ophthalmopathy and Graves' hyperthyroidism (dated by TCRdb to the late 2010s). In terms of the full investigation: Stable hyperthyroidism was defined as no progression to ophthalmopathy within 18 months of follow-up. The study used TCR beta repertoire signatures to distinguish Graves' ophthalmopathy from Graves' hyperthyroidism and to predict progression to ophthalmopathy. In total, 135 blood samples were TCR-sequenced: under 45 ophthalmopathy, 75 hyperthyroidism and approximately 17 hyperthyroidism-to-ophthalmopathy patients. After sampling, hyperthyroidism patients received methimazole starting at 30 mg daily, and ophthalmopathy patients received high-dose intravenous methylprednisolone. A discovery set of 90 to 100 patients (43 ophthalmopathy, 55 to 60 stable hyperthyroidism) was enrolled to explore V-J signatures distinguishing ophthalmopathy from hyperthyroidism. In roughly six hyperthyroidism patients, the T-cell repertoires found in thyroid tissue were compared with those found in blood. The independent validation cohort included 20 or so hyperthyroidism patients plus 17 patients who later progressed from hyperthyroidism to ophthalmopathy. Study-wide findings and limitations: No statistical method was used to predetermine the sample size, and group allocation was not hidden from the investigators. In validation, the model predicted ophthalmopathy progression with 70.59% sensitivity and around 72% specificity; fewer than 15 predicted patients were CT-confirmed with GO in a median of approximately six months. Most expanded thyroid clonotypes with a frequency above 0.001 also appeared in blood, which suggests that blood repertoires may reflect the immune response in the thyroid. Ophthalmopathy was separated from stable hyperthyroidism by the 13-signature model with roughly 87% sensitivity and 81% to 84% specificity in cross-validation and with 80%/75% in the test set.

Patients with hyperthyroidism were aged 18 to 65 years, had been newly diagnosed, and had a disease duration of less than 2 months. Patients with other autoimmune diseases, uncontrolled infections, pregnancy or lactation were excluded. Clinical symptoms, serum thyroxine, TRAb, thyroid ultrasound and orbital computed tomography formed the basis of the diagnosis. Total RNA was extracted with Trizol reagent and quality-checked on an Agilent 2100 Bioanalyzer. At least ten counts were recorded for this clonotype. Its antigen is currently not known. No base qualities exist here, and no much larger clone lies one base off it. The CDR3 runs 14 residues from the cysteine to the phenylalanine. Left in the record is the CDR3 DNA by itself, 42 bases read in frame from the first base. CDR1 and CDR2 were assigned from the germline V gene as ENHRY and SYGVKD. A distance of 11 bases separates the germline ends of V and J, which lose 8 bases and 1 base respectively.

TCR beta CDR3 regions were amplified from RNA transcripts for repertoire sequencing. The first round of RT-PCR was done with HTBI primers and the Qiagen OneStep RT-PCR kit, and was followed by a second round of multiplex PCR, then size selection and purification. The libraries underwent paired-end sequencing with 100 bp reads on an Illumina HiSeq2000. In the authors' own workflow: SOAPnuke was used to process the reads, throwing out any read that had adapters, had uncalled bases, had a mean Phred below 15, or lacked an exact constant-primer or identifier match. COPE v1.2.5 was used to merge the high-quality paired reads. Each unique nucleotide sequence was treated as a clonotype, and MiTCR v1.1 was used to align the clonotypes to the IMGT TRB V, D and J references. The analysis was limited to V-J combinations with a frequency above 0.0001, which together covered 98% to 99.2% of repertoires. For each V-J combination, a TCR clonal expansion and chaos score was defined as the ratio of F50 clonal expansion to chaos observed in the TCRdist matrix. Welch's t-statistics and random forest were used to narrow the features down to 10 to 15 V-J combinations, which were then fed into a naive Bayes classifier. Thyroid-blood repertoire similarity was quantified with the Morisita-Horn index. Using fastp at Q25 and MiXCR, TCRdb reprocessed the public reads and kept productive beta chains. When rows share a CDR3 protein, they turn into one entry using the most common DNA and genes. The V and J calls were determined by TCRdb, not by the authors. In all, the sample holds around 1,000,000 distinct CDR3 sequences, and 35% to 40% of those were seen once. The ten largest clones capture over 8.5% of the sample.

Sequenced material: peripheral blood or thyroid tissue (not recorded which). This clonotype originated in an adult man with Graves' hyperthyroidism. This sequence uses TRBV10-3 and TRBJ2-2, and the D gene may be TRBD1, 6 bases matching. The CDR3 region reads CAIAKQGNTGELFF. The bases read TGTGCCATCGCTAAACAGGGGAACACCGGGGAGCTGTTTTTT.